The 20 T cell receptor beta chains presented below share a single source sample, sequenced in a study of control samples from healthy donors and cancer patients. The repertoire was sequenced with immunoSEQ multiplex PCR; TCRdb's copy has only in-frame clones and lacks some. The sample has 95,000 to 150,000 clones, roughly nine tenths seen once. The specimen sequenced was blood. The receptors were sampled from a woman in her late teens or twenties in good health.

CDR3 nucleotides: TGTGCCAGCAGTTCACCTGACACTATAGCGGGGGCCACGCACAATGAGCAGTTCTTC. Its translation is CASSSPDTIAGATHNEQFF. V usage is TRBV28 and J usage is TRBJ2-1; 9 bases agree with TRBD2. V lost 4 bases and J lost 5; bases outside the gene matches: 18. Germline lookup yields CDR1 MDHEN and CDR2 SYDVKM. This CDR3 contains 19 residues.

The rearrangement joins TRBV29-1 to TRBJ2-3; D unclear. V lost 7 bases to trimming and J lost 2 bases, with 10 bases between them. Germline V gene lookup returns CDR1 SQVTM and CDR2 ANQGSEA. The CDR3 covers 12 residues. The CDR3, as DNA: TGCAGCGATGCAGGCATCACAGATACGCAGTATTTT. It codes for CSDAGITDTQYF.

As concerns this clone: At one boundary the junction diverges from the germline segment, which might be a read error. The rearrangement uses TRBV7-8 and TRBJ2-3; 9 nucleotides match TRBD2. CDR1 and CDR2 (germline): SGHVS, FQNEAQ. The CDR3 runs to 13 residues. The CDR3, as DNA: TGTGCCAGCAGCTTAGGGGCTAGCGGGACCGAAGATTTT. Translating gives CASSLGASGTEDF.

The rearrangement uses TRBV27 and TRBJ2-3; possibly TRBD2 for D (7 bases). Trimming pared 5 bases from V and 14 bases from J, leaving 20 bases between. From germline, CDR1 is MNHEY and CDR2 SMNVEV (reference sequence). The CDR3 is 13 amino acids. CDR3 nucleotides: TGTGCCAGCAGTCTGACGCCGGGGGGCCCGGGGTATTTT. It codes for CASSLTPGGPGYF.

CDR3 DNA: TGTGCTAGTGGTTTGGGCCCGGCCTACGAGCAGTACTTC. Its translation is CASGLGPAYEQYF. This rearrangement joins TRBV12-5 to TRBJ2-7; unclear D gene. V dropped 1 base and J dropped 2 bases, with 6 bases sitting between them. The CDR3 totals 13 residues. CDR1 is LGHNT, CDR2 FRNRAP, per germline.

The chain joins TRBV4-2 to TRBJ2-5; the match to TRBD2 covers 15 bases. Germline CDR1 is LGHNA and CDR2 is YNFKEQ. This CDR3 has 17 amino acids. J gave up 7 bases and V 1 base, and 7 bases lay outside the gene matches. CDR3 bases: TGTGCCAGCAGCCAAGGGACTAGCGGGAGGGCCCCCGGGACCCAGTACTTC. Amino acid sequence: CASSQGTSGRAPGTQYF.

The chain joins TRBV6-6 to TRBJ1-2; perhaps TRBD1 as D (6 bases). Deletions cut 5 bases from V and 1 base from J, with 14 bases between. The CDR3 covers 15 residues. Germline lookup yields CDR1 MNHNY and CDR2 SVGAGI (reference sequence). CDR3 region: CASSQTGWDNYGYTF. CDR3 nucleotide sequence: TGTGCCAGCAGTCAAACAGGGTGGGATAACTATGGCTACACCTTC.

The chain links TRBV5-5 to TRBJ1-5, with a tentative D call TRBD1 (5 bases). Germline loops: CDR1 SGHKS, CDR2 YYEKEE (reference sequence). The CDR3 is made up of 15 amino acids. V was pared by 6 bases and J by 7 bases, with 20 bases between. The chain's CDR3 is CASTITGGEEQPQHF. In DNA, the CDR3 is TGTGCCAGCACCATCACGGGGGGAGAGGAACAGCCCCAGCATTTT.

V is TRBV7-6 and J is TRBJ2-3; TRBD1 matches 8 bases. The germline gives CDR1 SGHVS, CDR2 FNYEAQ. Trimming cost V 0 bases and J 2 bases; bases outside gene matches: 7. The CDR3 has 17 amino acids. The CDR3 region is CASSLAAGTGDTDTQYF. The CDR3, as DNA: TGTGCCAGCAGCTTAGCGGCGGGGACAGGTGACACAGATACGCAGTATTTT.

This chain links TRBV6-5 with TRBJ2-3, with TRBD1 matching 7 bases. V lost 6 bases to trimming and J lost 6 bases; unmatched junction nucleotides: 12. This CDR3 has 15 amino acids. Germline V CDR1 and CDR2: MNHEY, SVGAGI. CDR3 in amino acids: CASRVTTGQSDTQYF. The CDR3 nucleotides are TGTGCCAGCAGAGTTACAACGGGACAGTCCGATACGCAGTATTTT.

The rearrangement joins TRBV21-1 to TRBJ2-1; no DNA check was done on the table's D call, TRBD2. TRBV21-1 is reported as a pseudogene. This CDR3 contains 15 residues. The CDR3 loop reads CASSKTGTSVLLEFF. The CDR3 nucleotides read TGTGCCAGCAGCAAGACCGGGACTAGCGTTTTATTGGAGTTCTTC.

The rearrangement links TRBV9 to TRBJ1-3; TRBD1 matches at 7 bases. The V and J ends lost 3 bases and 2 bases, in that order; junction bases with no gene match: 14. The germline V gene encodes CDR1 SGDLS and CDR2 YYNGEE. The CDR3 sequence is 18 residues long. In DNA, the CDR3 is TGTGCCAGCAGCGCCGTGGCACAGGGGAATTTAGCTGGAAACACCATATATTTT. Translation gives CASSAVAQGNLAGNTIYF.

CDR3 region: CASSYTITGLAGSTDTQYF. CDR3 DNA sequence: TGTGCCAGCAGTTACACCATCACGGGACTAGCGGGAAGCACAGATACGCAGTATTTT. This chain links TRBV6-2 or TRBV6-3 with TRBJ2-3; 13 bases are shared with TRBD2. Germline V lookup: CDR1 MNHEY, CDR2 SVGEGT. The trim removed 2 bases at V and 0 bases at J, leaving 8 bases unmatched. The length of the CDR3 is 19 residues.

In this sample, this clone turned up once. The V call is TRBV5-1, the J call TRBJ2-3; D may be TRBD1 (5 bases). V lost 2 bases to trimming and J lost 0 bases, with 10 bases between them. Germline V gene sequence: CDR1 SGHRS, CDR2 YFSETQ. This CDR3 comprises 15 residues. This chain's CDR3 is CASSFQGPSTDTQYF. The CDR3 bases are TGCGCCAGCAGCTTCCAGGGCCCTAGCACAGATACGCAGTATTTT.

The gene calls are TRBV23-1 and TRBJ2-1; 10 positions agree with TRBD2. Being an ORF, TRBV23-1 has a function that is uncertain. This CDR3 comprises 16 residues. The V segment lost 2 bases and the J segment 3 bases; nucleotides outside the gene matches: 4. The CDR3 loop is CASSQPGLANYNEQFF. Written as DNA, the CDR3 is TGCGCCAGCAGTCAACCGGGACTAGCGAACTACAATGAGCAGTTCTTC.

The chain has TRBV19 and TRBJ2-6, with D perhaps TRBD2 (5 bases). CDR1 is LNHDA, CDR2 SQIVND, per germline (reference sequence). The CDR3 runs 16 residues. Trimming removed 4 bases from V and 2 bases from J, with 12 bases in between. DNA for the CDR3: TGTGCCAGTAGTAAGGGCAGTAGCGCTGGGGCCAACGTCCTGACTTTC. This gives the protein CASSKGSSAGANVLTF.

The count of this clone is one. The V gene is TRBV7-6, the J gene TRBJ2-7; the D gene is possibly TRBD1 (6 bases). The CDR3 extends over 14 amino acids. Trimming took off 3 bases at V and 1 base at J, with 10 bases between the two ends. CDR1 and CDR2 from the germline V gene are SGHVS and FNYEAQ. CDR3 amino acids: CASSLGAASYEQYF. In DNA form, the CDR3 reads TGTGCCAGCAGCTTGGGGGCAGCTTCCTACGAGCAGTACTTC. Combining the CDR3 with reference TRBV7-6 and TRBJ2-7 gives the whole variable domain GAGVSQSPRYKVTKRGQDVALRCDPISGHVSLYWYRQALGQGPEFLTYFNYEAQQDKSGLPNDRFSAERPEGSISTLTIQRTEQRDSAMYRCASSLGAASYEQYFGPGTRLTVT.

The gene calls are TRBV12-3 or TRBV12-4 and TRBJ1-1, with D hard to call. The ends were cut back, 2 bases at V and 4 bases at J, with 8 bases in the middle. This CDR3 is 13 amino acids long. CDR3 sequence (DNA): TGTGCCAGCAGTTTATTCCCCTTCACTGAAGCTTTCTTT. Its translation is CASSLFPFTEAFF.

The chain employs TRBV19 and TRBJ2-6, with TRBD2 as a possible D gene (7 bases). The CDR3 is made up of 17 amino acids. The ends were cut back, 6 bases at V and 4 bases at J, with 19 bases in the middle. CDR1 is LNHDA and CDR2 is SQIVND in the germline V gene (reference sequence). The CDR3 region has the DNA TGTGCCAGTAGACCGGGACGGGGGGCAATGGGGGCCAACGTCCTGACTTTC. Protein product: CASRPGRGAMGANVLTF.

The chain is built from TRBV29-1 and TRBJ1-2; no definite D call. The CDR3 runs to 15 residues. Germline CDR1 reads SQVTM; CDR2 reads ANQGSEA. Trimming stripped 0 bases from V and 4 bases from J, with 15 bases between. CDR3 sequence: CSVEEGSGLGYGYTF. In DNA form, the CDR3 reads TGCAGCGTTGAAGAAGGGTCAGGTCTGGGCTATGGCTACACCTTC.